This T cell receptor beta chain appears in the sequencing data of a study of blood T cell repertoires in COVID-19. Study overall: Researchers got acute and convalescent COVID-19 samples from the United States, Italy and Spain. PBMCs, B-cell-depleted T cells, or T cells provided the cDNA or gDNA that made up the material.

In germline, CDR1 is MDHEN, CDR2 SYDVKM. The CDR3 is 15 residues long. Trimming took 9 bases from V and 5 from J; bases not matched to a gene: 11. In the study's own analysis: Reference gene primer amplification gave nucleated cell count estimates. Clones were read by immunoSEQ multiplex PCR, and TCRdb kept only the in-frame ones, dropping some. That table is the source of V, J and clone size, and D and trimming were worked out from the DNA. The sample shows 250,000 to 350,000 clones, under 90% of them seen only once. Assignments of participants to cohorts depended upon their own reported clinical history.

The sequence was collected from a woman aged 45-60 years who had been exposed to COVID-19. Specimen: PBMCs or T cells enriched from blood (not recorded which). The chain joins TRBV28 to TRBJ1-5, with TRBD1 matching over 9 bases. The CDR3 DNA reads TGTGCCAGTTGTCAGTCGGGACAGGGCGATCAGCCCCAGCATTTT. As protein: CASCQSGQGDQPQHF.